This T cell receptor beta chain comes out of a study of Ad26.COV2.S vaccination and SARS-CoV-2 variants (dated by TCRdb to about 2021). Background for the entire study: Vaccine-arm donors were drawn from COV1001, a multicentre, randomized, double-blind, placebo-controlled phase I-IIa trial of Ad26.COV2.S in healthy adults. Ad26.COV2.S was given intramuscularly at 5x10^10 or 1x10^11 viral particles, as a single shot or as two shots 56 days apart. The specificity and breadth of SARS-CoV-2-reactive T cell receptors after Ad26.COV2.S vaccination were assessed by TCRbeta repertoire sequencing. The TCR-sequenced set comprised around 32 samples: some 20 Ad26.COV2.S vaccine recipients, 5 placebo recipients and 8 SARS-CoV-2 convalescent individuals. Participants in the trial were split at random into five groups of five each, receiving low-dose or high-dose Ad26.COV2.S once or twice, or else placebo on both occasions. Blinding of investigators to trial group allocation was maintained during experiments and outcome assessment. The research as a whole found: The study lacked the statistical power to compare responses across vaccine doses or regimens. After vaccination, substantial breadth of spike-specific CD8+ and CD4+ T cell responses was reported. Vaccine and placebo recipients had comparable non-spike TCR breadth, which fits with the vaccine containing only spike. Compared with placebo recipients, Ad26.COV2.S recipients showed higher spike-specific TCR breadth (P = 0.0014). According to the authors, total T cell responses may have been underestimated by the TCR breadth and depth analyses.

The CDR3, from cysteine to phenylalanine, totals 17 residues. The kept DNA is CDR3 alone, 51 bases in frame from the first base. Trimming removed 6 bases from V and 1 base from J; the gene matches leave 11 bases unexplained. For CDR1 and CDR2, the germline V gene (reference sequence) lists LNHDA and SQIVND. The meaning of the sample's treatment or condition label: 19 received Ad26.COV2.S at low or high dose, single or two shots; roughly 5 received placebo; per-sample allocation not given. Repertoires of vaccine and placebo recipients were sequenced from samples taken on day 63 after the first injection. Cohort 1b enrolled 25 or so adults aged 18-55 years at a single site in Boston, USA, between 29 July and 7 August 2020. Ad26.COV2.S was a replication-incompetent adenovirus type 26 vector that expressed a prefusion-stabilized SARS-CoV-2 spike protein derived from the original Wuhan strain. The immunoSEQ Assay was the method used to sequence TCRbeta CDR3 regions. After extraction, genomic DNA underwent amplification by bias-controlled multiplex PCR, followed by high-throughput sequencing. In the source study's methods: To quantify the absolute abundance of every unique TCRbeta CDR3 region, sequences were collapsed and filtered. Usable DNA was measured by amplifying reference genes present in all nucleated cells, and TCRbeta template counts were normalized to that usable DNA to estimate T cell fraction. Repertoire TCRs were annotated as SARS-CoV-2-specific when V gene, CDR3 amino acid sequence and J gene were exactly matched to a known reactive TCR set. MIRA supplied the reference SARS-CoV-2 TCR set, which was filtered for enrichment in COVID-19-positive ImmuneCODE repertoires so that public or cross-reactive TCRs were removed. Drawing on the MIRA antigens, annotated TCRs were analysed further at the level of specific ORF or position within ORF. Breadth was defined as the number of annotated unique rearrangements divided by the total number of unique productive rearrangements, and depth was defined as the summed frequency of the annotated unique rearrangements. Two-sided Wilcoxon rank-sum tests were applied when comparing TCR breadth between groups. TCRdb retrieved this table from immuneACCESS and kept in-frame rearrangements only. Not all clones are present; in checked studies, unresolved V genes account for under half, and no reason is known for the remainder. That table gives V, J and clone size, and the DNA gave D and trimming. Within this sample are more than 300,000 clones, with about 89% of them counted one time only. In total, the top ten clones hold 5% of the sample.

About this clone: Its recognized antigen is unknown. The sample holds no much larger clone one base away, and base qualities are not on file.

The sample here was peripheral blood, taken in a trial of Ad26.COV2.S vaccine versus placebo. The receptor was isolated from a person between 18 and 65 years old who received the Ad26.COV2.S COVID-19 vaccine or a placebo. Recombination joined TRBV19 with TRBJ2-4; 8 central bases correspond to TRBD2. The sequence in DNA is TGTGCCAGTAGCCGGTCGGGGGGGTCGAGGGCCAAAAACATTCAGTACTTC. This translates into CASSRSGGSRAKNIQYF.